One and the same sample provided the 11 T cell receptor beta chains below, sequenced in a study of PD-1 blockade in classical Hodgkin lymphoma. Time point of the sample: cycle 4 day 1 (C4D1), after less than 7 weeks of nivolumab. Each patient relapsed following autologous stem cell transplantation, and prior brentuximab vedotin exposure differed. Libraries were prepared by immunoSEQ multiplex PCR; TCRdb keeps only in-frame clonotypes and omits some of them. The sample includes 46,000 or so clones, around four fifths of them seen just once. This specimen was peripheral blood mononuclear cells (PBMCs), taken before the fourth cycle of nivolumab. These receptors came from a human donor with classical Hodgkin lymphoma.

The chain couples TRBV11-3 to TRBJ1-2; D remains ambiguous. Trimming took off 4 bases at V and 4 bases at J, with 19 bases between the two ends. Germline assignment: CDR1 SGHNT and CDR2 YENEEA. The CDR3 extends over 16 amino acids. The CDR3 nucleotides are TGTGCCAGCAGCTCCCACCGCGAAGGCAACATCTATGGCTACACCTTC. Translated: CASSSHREGNIYGYTF.

The chain employs TRBV19 and TRBJ2-1; 14 positions match TRBD2. The CDR3 sequence is 15 residues long. Trimming took 6 bases from V and 6 from J; bases not matched to a gene: 4. CDR1 is LNHDA, CDR2 SQIVND, per germline (reference sequence). The CDR3 loop reads CASSPGLAGGNEQFF. Here the CDR3 DNA reads TGTGCCAGTAGCCCCGGACTAGCGGGGGGCAATGAGCAGTTCTTC.

This chain joins TRBV2 and TRBJ2-7, with D perhaps TRBD2 (7 bases). CDR1 and CDR2 (germline): SNHLY, FYNNEI. The CDR3 length is 14 residues. Trimming shortened V by 3 bases and J by 6 bases, and 15 bases separated the two germline ends. The CDR3 DNA reads as TGTGCCAGCAGTGAGGGTGGGGGGGCACGCGAGCAGTACTTC. Residues: CASSEGGGAREQYF.

This chain links TRBV18 with TRBJ1-5; D is perhaps TRBD1 (6 bases). Trimming stripped 5 bases from V and 6 bases from J, with 17 bases between. Germline V gene sequence: CDR1 KGHSH, CDR2 LQKENI. The CDR3 has 15 residues. CDR3 nucleotide sequence: TGTGCCAGCTCAGTGACAGGATCTGGGGTTCAGCCCCAGCATTTT. Translating it yields CASSVTGSGVQPQHF.

The rearrangement uses TRBV7-9 and TRBJ2-5; D may be TRBD1 or TRBD2 (6 bases each). From germline, CDR1 is SEHNR and CDR2 FQNEAQ (reference sequence). Trimming took 1 base from V and 4 from J, leaving 25 bases between them. This CDR3 spans 19 amino acids. CDR3 DNA sequence: TGTGCCAGCAGCTTAGAGGAGTGGGGCAGAAGGGGGAGGTCAGAGACCCAGTACTTC. Residues: CASSLEEWGRRGRSETQYF.

CDR3 sequence: CASRAGTGLDGQFF. In DNA form, the CDR3 reads TGTGCCAGCAGGGCCGGGACAGGTCTAGACGGGCAGTTCTTC. V and J are TRBV6-6 and TRBJ2-1; the match to TRBD1 covers 8 bases. Germline V gives CDR1 MNHNY, CDR2 SVGAGI (reference sequence). Unmatched junction bases numbered 13, after V lost 6 bases and J lost 12 bases. This CDR3 spans 14 amino acids.

The chain uses TRBV2 and TRBJ2-7, with TRBD1 identical over 11 bases. The CDR3 sequence is 15 residues long. The V segment lost 4 bases and the J segment 3 bases; nucleotides outside the gene matches: 5. CDR1 and CDR2 from the germline V gene are SNHLY and FYNNEI. The CDR3 here is CASSVYGTGGYEQYF. In nucleotides, the CDR3 is TGTGCCAGCAGTGTATACGGGACAGGGGGCTACGAGCAGTACTTC. The complete variable domain, with remaining parts taken from reference TRBV2 and TRBJ2-7, reads EPEVTQTPSHQVTQMGQEVILRCVPISNHLYFYWYRQILGQKVEFLVSFYNNEISEKSEIFDDQFSVERPDGSNFTLKIRSTKLEDSAMYFCASSVYGTGGYEQYFGPGTRLTVT.

The rearrangement joins TRBV5-1 to TRBJ1-2; perhaps TRBD1 as D (5 bases). Germline CDR1 and CDR2: SGHRS and YFSETQ. Trimming left V 6 bases short and J 8 bases short, with 14 bases between. The CDR3 covers 12 residues. The CDR3 DNA follows: TGCGCCAGCAAGCAGGGAGAAGAAGGCTACACCTTC. It encodes CASKQGEEGYTF.

In this sample, this clone turned up a few times. The chain is built from TRBV7-4 and TRBJ2-1; D remains ambiguous. The ends were cut back, 5 bases at V and 5 bases at J, with 7 bases in the middle. The CDR3 extends over 12 amino acids. Germline V gene data show CDR1 as SGHVT and CDR2 as SQSDAQ. As DNA, the CDR3 is TGTGCCAGCAGCGGGTGGGACAATGAGCAGTTCTTC. Translation gives CASSGWDNEQFF.

This clone was observed a single time. V is TRBV11-1 and J is TRBJ2-1; D not resolved. V lost 1 base and J 7 bases, leaving 11 bases between the germline ends. This CDR3 comprises 14 residues. The germline gives CDR1 SGHAT, CDR2 FQDESV (reference sequence). In DNA, the CDR3 is TGTGCCAGCAGCTTAGTAGGTCAGAGAAATGAGCAGTTCTTC. Translating it yields CASSLVGQRNEQFF.

V usage is TRBV7-9 and J usage is TRBJ1-1, with 7 bases lining up with TRBD1. The CDR3 spans 15 residues. CDR1 is SEHNR and CDR2 is FQNEAQ in the germline V gene (reference sequence). J was trimmed by 6 bases and V by 5 bases; bases with no gene match: 12. DNA of the CDR3: TGTGCCAGCAGCCCACTGACCGGACAGGCGCCTGAAGCTTTCTTT. Its translation is CASSPLTGQAPEAFF.